The next 21 T cell receptor beta chains were all read from a single sample in a study of cytomegalovirus exposure and HLA in healthy donors. Primers for the PCR totalled 60 Vbeta and 13 Jbeta. This table comes from immunoSEQ multiplex PCR, and its TCRdb copy is limited to in-frame clones, with some not included. Of about 59,000 clones in the sample, roughly 77% were seen once. Sequencing was carried out using PBMCs. These TCRs come from a man under 40 in good health and CMV-seropositive.

The chain couples TRBV9 to TRBJ2-1; D may be TRBD1 (7 bases). CDR3 length: 16 amino acids. Germline CDR1 and CDR2: SGDLS and YYNGEE. Trimming stripped 3 bases from V and 3 bases from J, with 16 bases between. The CDR3 sequence is CASSAGGGGSYNEQFF. CDR3 nucleotides: TGTGCCAGCAGCGCCGGAGGAGGGGGCAGCTACAATGAGCAGTTCTTC.

J is TRBJ2-7 and V is TRBV18; D remains unclear. The length of the CDR3 is 13 residues. Germline-derived CDR1 and CDR2 are KGHSH and LQKENI. V shed 5 bases and J shed 5 bases, with 13 bases lying between them. In DNA form, the CDR3 reads TGTGCCAGCTCATCTTCAGACGCGGACGAGCAGTACTTC. Translated: CASSSSDADEQYF.

This chain links TRBV18 with TRBJ1-2; no firm D call. The CDR3 covers 13 residues. Germline-derived CDR1 and CDR2 are KGHSH and LQKENI. V shed 2 bases and J shed 2 bases, with 6 bases lying between them. This chain's CDR3 is CASSPDGNYGYTF. The CDR3 nucleotides read TGTGCCAGCTCACCAGACGGGAACTATGGCTACACCTTC.

Notes on this clone: The germline gene is not matched at one end of the junction; a read error may be the cause. The CDR3 DNA follows: TGCGCCAGCAGCCTAAGTCCCGGGACTTATTCGTATGGCTACCCCTTC. Translating it yields CASSLSPGTYSYGYPF. The chain joins TRBV4-3 to TRBJ1-2; D perhaps matches TRBD1 (5 bases). Germline CDR1 and CDR2: LGHNA and YSLEER. The CDR3 is 16 residues long.

This clone was observed a single time. This sequence joins TRBV30 and TRBJ2-2, with 11 bases that match TRBD2. The ends lost 3 bases at V and 5 bases at J; junction bases unmatched: 8. The CDR3 is made up of 16 amino acids. CDR1 is GTSNPN and CDR2 is SVGIG in the germline V gene (reference sequence). The CDR3 protein is CAWSPRTSGLTGELFF. The CDR3 coding sequence is TGTGCCTGGAGCCCCCGGACTAGCGGGTTAACCGGGGAGCTGTTTTTT.

The V and J genes are TRBV10-1 and TRBJ2-7; TRBD2 is a possible D gene (5 bases). The CDR3 totals 14 residues. V was pared by 8 bases and J by 0 bases, with 14 bases between. Germline lookup yields CDR1 WNHNN and CDR2 SYGVQD (reference sequence). The DNA of the CDR3 is TGCGCCAGCTACGGGGTAGATCGCTCCTACGAGCAGTACTTC. Residues: CASYGVDRSYEQYF.

The chain uses TRBV7-9 and TRBJ1-2; a possible D gene is TRBD1 (5 bases). CDR1 and CDR2 (germline): SEHNR, FQNEAQ (reference sequence). CDR3 length equals 15 residues. V was shortened by 3 bases and J by 2 bases, with 13 bases between the two germline ends. CDR3 sequence reads: CASSFRQLTNYGYTF. The CDR3 region has the DNA TGTGCCAGCAGCTTCCGACAGCTGACCAACTATGGCTACACCTTC.

This chain uses TRBV7-3 with TRBJ1-3; D not resolved. In germline, CDR1 is SGHTA, CDR2 FQGTGA. The CDR3 spans 17 residues. V lost 0 bases, J lost 0 bases, and 12 bases lay in between. CDR3 sequence reads: CASSLTWGGGSGNTIYF. In DNA, the CDR3 is TGTGCCAGCAGCTTAACTTGGGGAGGAGGCTCTGGAAACACCATATATTTT.

The table lists this clone with a count of one. The rearrangement joins TRBV5-4 to TRBJ1-6, with TRBD1 matching 7 bases. J gave up 10 bases and V 4 bases, and 11 bases lay outside the gene matches. The CDR3 extends over 15 amino acids. CDR1 and CDR2 from the germline V gene are SGHNT and YYREEE (reference sequence). DNA of the CDR3: TGTGCCAGCAGCCGGGCCGGGACAGAGGGCTCACCCCTCCACTTT. Its protein product is CASSRAGTEGSPLHF.

V usage is TRBV7-2 and J usage is TRBJ2-5, with D possibly matching TRBD1 (6 bases). Germline V lookup: CDR1 SGHTA, CDR2 FQGNSA. CDR3 size: 12 residues. V was clipped by 5 bases and J by 5 bases, with 9 bases between them. The CDR3 protein is CASSTDRETQYF. In DNA, the CDR3 is TGTGCCAGCAGCACCGACAGGGAGACCCAGTACTTC.

This clone was counted only a few times. The chain has TRBV7-2 and TRBJ2-7; TRBD2 agrees at 13 bases. V trimming: 4 bases; J trimming: 0 bases; junction bases outside the gene matches: 12. The CDR3 has 19 amino acids. The germline CDR1 and CDR2 sequences are SGHTA and FQGNSA. CDR3 residues: CASSSRRLGLAGVSYEQYF. In DNA, the CDR3 is TGTGCCAGCAGCTCTCGTCGCCTTGGACTAGCGGGGGTCTCCTACGAGCAGTACTTC.

The rearrangement uses TRBV4-1 and TRBJ2-7; D is possibly TRBD2 (5 bases). The germline CDR1 and CDR2 sequences are MGHRA and YSYEKL. Trimming cost V 4 bases and J 2 bases, with 9 bases left between them. This CDR3 spans 13 amino acids. The CDR3 protein is CASSPAGTYEQYF. The CDR3 DNA sequence: TGCGCCAGCAGCCCCGCCGGGACCTACGAGCAGTACTTC.

The CDR3 DNA reads as TGTGCCAGCGGGGACAGAAAGCAACTAGCCAAAAACATTCAGTACTTC. Translating it yields CASGDRKQLAKNIQYF. This chain connects TRBV6-4 to TRBJ2-4, with 7 bases aligning to TRBD1. Trimming took 8 bases from V and 0 from J; bases not matched to a gene: 10. The CDR3 is made up of 16 amino acids. CDR1 is MRHNA and CDR2 is SNTAGT in the germline V gene.

The chain is built from TRBV15 and TRBJ1-5, with D uncertain. The CDR3 has 14 residues. V gave up 0 bases and J gave up 6 bases, with 9 bases separating them. The germline V gene encodes CDR1 LNHNV and CDR2 YYDKDF (reference sequence). This chain's CDR3 is CATSRDIGSQPQHF. CDR3 sequence (DNA): TGTGCCACCAGCAGAGATATTGGGAGTCAGCCCCAGCATTTT.

The rearrangement uses TRBV11-1 and TRBJ2-4; TRBD1 agrees at 10 bases. Trimming took 5 bases from V and 9 from J; bases not matched to a gene: 4. The CDR3 has 13 amino acids. Germline V gives CDR1 SGHAT, CDR2 FQDESV (reference sequence). CDR3 bases: TGTGCCAGCAGCGGGGGACAGGGGAGCATTCAGTACTTC. Translation: CASSGGQGSIQYF. The entire variable domain, with the rest obtained from reference TRBV11-1 and TRBJ2-4, is as follows: EAEVAQSPRYKITEKSQAVAFWCDPISGHATLYWYRQILGQGPELLVQFQDESVVDDSQLPKDRFSAERLKGVDSTLKIQPAELGDSAMYLCASSGGQGSIQYFGAGTRLSVL.

Only a few counts were recorded for this clone. V is TRBV6-5 and J is TRBJ2-5; perhaps TRBD2 as D (7 bases). CDR1 and CDR2 (germline): MNHEY, SVGAGI. The CDR3 consists of 13 residues. V lost 6 bases and J 3 bases, leaving 11 bases between the germline ends. CDR3 loop: CASRRGGEETQYF. The CDR3 nucleotides are TGTGCCAGCAGACGAGGGGGGGAAGAGACCCAGTACTTC.

This clone showed up just a few times. J is TRBJ2-7 and V is TRBV7-3; 8 bases are a match to TRBD2. Germline V lookup: CDR1 SGHTA, CDR2 FQGTGA. This CDR3 has 14 residues. V lost 0 bases, J lost 2 bases, and 0 bases stayed unmatched. CDR3 nucleotide sequence: TGTGCCAGCAGCTTAACCGGGAGGGCCTACGAGCAGTACTTC. It is translated as CASSLTGRAYEQYF.

This chain uses TRBV9 with TRBJ2-1; TRBD2 aligns across 8 bases. The CDR3 length is 16 residues. The V gene's germline CDR1 is SGDLS and CDR2 YYNGEE. With 0 bases clipped from V and 10 bases from J, the junction kept 12 bases outside the gene matches. The CDR3 is CASSVAGEATGGEQFF. CDR3 bases: TGTGCCAGCAGCGTAGCAGGTGAAGCAACGGGGGGGGAGCAGTTCTTC.

The rearrangement links TRBV28 to TRBJ1-6; D gene unclear. The CDR3 loop spans 11 amino acids. Germline values: CDR1 MDHEN, CDR2 SYDVKM. The germline V and J ends were trimmed by 5 bases and 10 bases, with 6 bases remaining between them. The CDR3 sequence is CASSEESPLHF. CDR3 coding DNA: TGTGCCAGCAGTGAAGAGTCACCCCTCCACTTT. The whole variable domain, filled in from reference TRBV28 and TRBJ1-6, reads DVKVTQSSRYLVKRTGEKVFLECVQDMDHENMFWYRQDPGLGLRLIYFSYDVKMKEKGDIPEGYSVSREKKERFSLILESASTNQTSMYLCASSEESPLHFGNGTRLTVT.

This chain connects TRBV25-1 to TRBJ1-4; D unresolved. Trimming pared 5 bases from V and 0 bases from J, leaving 7 bases between. Per germline, CDR1 MGHDK and CDR2 SYGVNS. The CDR3 spans 14 residues. The CDR3 bases are TGTGCCAGCAGTCCCCCATCAACTAATGAAAAACTGTTTTTT. Protein product: CASSPPSTNEKLFF.

The chain couples TRBV6-6 to TRBJ1-5; D is undetermined. The germline CDR1 and CDR2 sequences are MNHNY and SVGAGI (reference sequence). The CDR3 runs 16 residues. Trimming left V 2 bases short and J 3 bases short, with 14 bases between. The DNA of the CDR3 is TGTGCCAGCAGTTACGTACGTGTACAGAACAATCAGCCCCAGCATTTT. It translates to CASSYVRVQNNQPQHF.